This T cell receptor beta chain was recovered during a study of T-cell reconstitution after alpha-beta-depleted transplantation in children. Unique molecular identifiers featured in how the TCRbeta library was prepared. TCRdb itself ran the PCR reads through MiXCR, one entry per CDR3 protein. The sample lists 500,000 to 750,000 distinct CDR3 sequences; 10% to 15% were seen once. Per the germline V gene, CDR1 is SGDLS and CDR2 is YYNGEE. This CDR3 has 14 amino acids. The V gene lost 2 bases and the J gene lost 6 bases, with 12 bases spanning the gap. This clonotype was found many times. The source was PBMCs, mostly from graft donor cells, collected 360 days after TCRalphabeta/CD19-depleted stem cell transplant. This chain uses TRBV9 with TRBJ2-1; TRBD2 might be the D (5 bases). This receptor was taken from a male patient between 10 and 17 years old who had a stem cell transplant for acute myeloid leukemia, so the T cells may come from the graft donor. Here the CDR3 reads CASSVSGLGNEQFF. Here the CDR3 DNA reads TGTGCCAGCAGCGTTTCCGGACTGGGCAATGAGCAGTTCTTC. The complete variable domain, with remaining parts taken from reference TRBV9 and TRBJ2-1, reads DSGVTQTPKHLITATGQRVTLRCSPRSGDLSVYWYQQSLDQGLQFLIQYYNGEERAKGNILERFSAQQFPDLHSELNLSSLELGDSALYFCASSVSGLGNEQFFGPGTRLTVL.